This T cell receptor (beta chain) was documented in a study of naive and memory T cell subsets. About this clonotype: Its antigen is unknown.

The V end lost 1 base, the J end lost 0 bases, and 7 bases lay between the germline ends. The length of the CDR3 is 15 residues. Germline V gene lookup returns CDR1 LGHNA and CDR2 YSLEER. Overnight CMV lysate stimulation of fresh PBMCs defined donor CMV status by CD4+ IFNgamma. Points from the study as a whole: Diversity fell and Gini index rose from naive through CM, EM, EMRA. In naive cells, over 95% of TCR sequences were seen only once.

An equimolar mix of two oligonucleotides served as the beta constant-region primer for TRBC1 and TRBC2. The ligated cDNA underwent four PCR rounds using SP2 and nested alpha and beta constant-region primers. TCRdb reprocessed the UMI-ligation and nested PCR reads via MiXCR and lists one record per CDR3 protein. The sample holds over 700 distinct CDR3 sequences; approximately 15% are singletons and the top ten take approximately 80%. The chain is built from TRBV4-3 and TRBJ1-3; D gene uncertain. This sequence was found in a human donor in good health. Material: CD8+ TEMRA cells from blood. As to subset: effector memory re-expressing CD45RA, CD45RA+ CD27-. The CDR3 DNA is TGCGCCAGCAGCCAAGGCACAAGCTCTGGAAACACCATATATTTT. Protein sequence: CASSQGTSSGNTIYF.